A single sample is the source of the 26 T cell receptor beta chains below, sequenced in a study of T cells in Graves' hyperthyroidism and ophthalmopathy. TCR beta CDR3 regions were amplified from RNA. Primed by the HTBI set, a first-round RT-PCR was run on the TCR CDR3. TCRdb reprocessed the multiplex PCR reads with MiXCR, giving one entry per CDR3 protein. Of 370,000 or so distinct CDR3 sequences listed, approximately 13% were seen once; the top ten hold less than 25%. The sequenced sample consisted of blood. The receptors derive from a man in his thirties or forties with Graves' hyperthyroidism that later progressed to Graves' ophthalmopathy.

Many counts were recorded for this clonotype. The rearrangement links TRBV28 to TRBJ1-2, with 10 bases lining up with TRBD1. With V trimmed by 7 bases and J by 6 bases, 5 bases remained unmatched. CDR1 MDHEN and CDR2 SYDVKM come from the germline V gene. The CDR3 spans 13 residues. CDR3 region: CASIPTGGHGYTF. DNA for the CDR3: TGTGCCAGCATCCCGACAGGGGGCCATGGCTACACCTTC.

This sequence joins TRBV5-1 and TRBJ2-2, with TRBD1 matching over 10 bases. This CDR3 has 16 amino acids. With V trimmed by 3 bases and J by 7 bases, 9 bases remained unmatched. In germline, CDR1 is SGHRS, CDR2 YFSETQ. The DNA of the CDR3 is TGCGCCAGCAGCTACTATGACAGGGGGCGCCTCGGGGAGCTGTTTTTT. Its translation is CASSYYDRGRLGELFF.

This clonotype was counted only a few times. This sequence joins TRBV19 and TRBJ1-1, with D possibly matching TRBD1 (5 bases). Trimming took off 3 bases at V and 4 bases at J, with 12 bases between the two ends. This CDR3 contains 14 residues. Germline V gene data show CDR1 as LNHDA and CDR2 as SQIVND (reference sequence). CDR3 nucleotide sequence: TGTGCCAGTAGTATGCGGGGCCCGGGCACTGAAGCTTTCTTT. Amino acids: CASSMRGPGTEAFF.

This clonotype was seen many times. This CDR3 is CASSLGWAKANGYTF. The DNA for the CDR3 is TGTGCCAGCAGCTTAGGCTGGGCGAAGGCTAATGGCTACACCTTC. J is TRBJ1-2 and V is TRBV13; D not certain. CDR3 length: 15 residues. The germline CDR1 and CDR2 sequences are PRHDT and FYEKMQ (reference sequence). Trimming took 0 bases from V and 6 from J, leaving 14 bases between them.

This clonotype was detected only a few times. The rearrangement uses TRBV7-9 and TRBJ1-4; D call uncertain. V lost 5 bases to trimming and J lost 0 bases, with 13 bases between them. The germline V gene has CDR1 SEHNR and CDR2 FQNEAQ (reference sequence). There are 16 residues in the CDR3. CDR3 loop: CASSAPRGATNEKLFF. The CDR3 nucleotides are TGTGCCAGCAGCGCCCCCCGGGGAGCAACTAATGAAAAACTGTTTTTT.

This rearrangement joins TRBV24-1 to TRBJ1-5, with D perhaps matching TRBD1 (5 bases). The V end lost 2 bases, the J end lost 7 bases, and 11 bases lay between the germline ends. CDR1 is KGHDR, CDR2 SFDVKD, per germline. The CDR3 is 14 residues long. For the CDR3, the DNA is TGTGCCACCAGTGATTCGGGACGGGCCCAGCCCCAGCATTTT. Encoded protein: CATSDSGRAQPQHF.

This clonotype occurred many times. The chain recombines TRBV10-2 with TRBJ2-3, with D perhaps TRBD1 (6 bases). The V end was cut by 6 bases, the J end by 2 bases, with 15 bases between. CDR1 WSHSY and CDR2 SAAADI come from the germline V gene. The CDR3 has 15 residues. The CDR3 nucleotides read TGCGCCAGCAGCCCGCCGACAGGACCCACAGATACGCAGTATTTT. Its protein product is CASSPPTGPTDTQYF.

This clonotype was observed at least ten times. The chain recombines TRBV3-1 with TRBJ1-6; D ambiguous. V was clipped by 2 bases and J by 15 bases, with 17 bases between them. Germline loops: CDR1 LGHDT, CDR2 YNNKEL (reference sequence). This CDR3 has 14 amino acids. The CDR3 loop reads CASSQPPYFTDLHF. The CDR3 region has the DNA TGTGCCAGCAGCCAACCACCCTACTTCACGGACCTCCACTTT.

The rearrangement links TRBV4-1 to TRBJ2-1, with D maybe TRBD1 (5 bases). Germline CDR1 is MGHRA and CDR2 is YSYEKL. The germline V and J ends were trimmed by 3 bases and 7 bases, with 16 bases remaining between them. This CDR3 spans 15 amino acids. CDR3 DNA: TGCGCCAGCAGCCATAGCTCAGGGTCCTTGAATGAGCAGTTCTTC. Amino acid sequence: CASSHSSGSLNEQFF.

This clonotype came up a few times. One junction end does not reproduce the germline sequence, and a read error may be involved. The rearrangement uses TRBV27 and TRBJ1-1, with TRBD1 identical over 9 bases. From germline, CDR1 is MNHEY and CDR2 SMNVEV (reference sequence). The CDR3 contains 13 residues. The CDR3 DNA reads TGTGTCAGCAGGCGCACAGGGGGCAATGAAGCTTTCTTT. Amino acids: CVSRRTGGNEAFF.

This clonotype was observed at least ten times. This chain links TRBV6-1 with TRBJ2-7, with 9 bases that match TRBD2. V shed 4 bases, J shed 2 bases, and the junction held 0 bases outside the gene matches. Germline V gene data show CDR1 as MNHNS and CDR2 as SASEGT. CDR3 size: 13 residues. CDR3 region: CASSGTSAYEQYF. In nucleotides, the CDR3 is TGTGCCAGCAGTGGGACTAGCGCCTACGAGCAGTACTTC.

This clonotype was seen ten or more times. The chain employs TRBV6-1 and TRBJ2-1; no definite D call. The CDR3 has 14 residues. V lost 8 bases, J lost 1 base, and 12 bases lay in between. CDR1 and CDR2 from the germline V gene are MNHNS and SASEGT. This CDR3 reads CASLRSRSYNEQFF. CDR3 DNA: TGTGCCAGCTTGAGGTCCAGGTCCTACAATGAGCAGTTCTTC.

The sample holds many counts of this clonotype. The DNA of the CDR3 is TGTGCCAGCAGCTTACGGTATTACAACACTGAAGCTTTCTTT. Its protein is CASSLRYYNTEAFF. V gene TRBV5-6 combines with J gene TRBJ1-1; no clear D gene. CDR1 is SGHDT, CDR2 YYEEEE, per germline. The V end was cut by 2 bases, the J end by 2 bases, with 10 bases between. The length of the CDR3 is 14 residues.

This clonotype was detected a few times. This CDR3 is missing its conserved last phenylalanine or tryptophan, likely due to a read error. The CDR3 loop is CSARLTRDRAIYGYTL. CDR3 sequence (DNA): TGCAGTGCTAGACTTACCCGGGACAGGGCTATCTATGGCTACACCCTC. The chain uses TRBV20-1 and TRBJ1-2; 9 bases are a match to TRBD1. CDR1 and CDR2 (germline): DFQATT, SNEGSKA (reference sequence). This CDR3 is built from 16 residues. V was pared by 2 bases and J by 4 bases, with 11 bases of the junction left unmatched.

This clonotype was seen a handful of times. The V gene is TRBV28, the J gene TRBJ2-7, with a tentative D call TRBD2 (5 bases). The CDR3 is 14 residues long. Germline CDR1 reads MDHEN; CDR2 reads SYDVKM. Trimming removed 1 base at V and 0 bases at J, with 7 bases between. Written as DNA, the CDR3 is TGTGCCAGCAGTTTATTGCGGGTCTCCTACGAGCAGTACTTC. Amino acids: CASSLLRVSYEQYF.

This clonotype was seen many times. This chain links TRBV5-1 with TRBJ2-2; perhaps TRBD1 as D (5 bases). V dropped 5 bases and J dropped 3 bases, with 14 bases sitting between them. CDR1 is SGHRS, CDR2 YFSETQ, per germline. This CDR3 comprises 15 residues. The CDR3 coding sequence is TGCGCCAGCAGTTTGTGGACACCGGACACCGGGGAGCTGTTTTTT. Its protein product is CASSLWTPDTGELFF.

Only a few counts were recorded for this clonotype. The chain couples TRBV9 to TRBJ2-7, with 11 bases identical to TRBD2. The CDR3 extends over 15 amino acids. Trimming took 3 bases from V and 2 from J; bases not matched to a gene: 4. CDR1 SGDLS and CDR2 YYNGEE come from the germline V gene. Written as DNA, the CDR3 is TGTGCCAGCAGCGGGGGACTAGCGGCTACCTACGAGCAGTACTTC. This encodes CASSGGLAATYEQYF.

The chain carries TRBV11-2 and TRBJ2-7; tentatively, D is TRBD1 or TRBD2 (5 bases each). Trimming removed 6 bases at V and 9 bases at J, with 15 bases between. CDR1 and CDR2 (germline): SGHAT, FQNNGV. This CDR3 comprises 12 residues. CDR3 sequence: CASSPTPGRQYF. For the CDR3, the DNA is TGTGCCAGCAGTCCGACCCCGGGACGGCAGTACTTC.

This clonotype was seen at least ten times. The chain employs TRBV5-1 and TRBJ2-7; either TRBD1 or TRBD2 may supply D (7 bases each). This CDR3 has 13 amino acids. Germline values: CDR1 SGHRS, CDR2 YFSETQ. Trimming took 5 bases from V and 3 from J, leaving 12 bases between them. This CDR3 reads CASRAGTDYEQYF. The CDR3 DNA sequence: TGCGCCAGCAGAGCGGGGACAGACTACGAGCAGTACTTC.

This clonotype was counted ten times or more. V gene TRBV28 combines with J gene TRBJ2-7, with D tentatively TRBD1 or TRBD2 (6 bases each). Deletions cut 2 bases from V and 4 bases from J, with 12 bases between. Germline V gene sequence: CDR1 MDHEN, CDR2 SYDVKM. The CDR3 contains 14 residues. DNA for the CDR3: TGTGCCAGCAGTTTACTTCAGGGGAGGTACGAGCAGTACTTC. Translation: CASSLLQGRYEQYF.

This clonotype was found many times. This sequence joins TRBV29-1 and TRBJ1-4, with D possibly being TRBD1 (6 bases). This CDR3 has 13 residues. V was shortened by 6 bases and J by 0 bases, with 8 bases between the two germline ends. Germline V CDR1 and CDR2: SQVTM, ANQGSEA. The CDR3 DNA follows: TGCAGCGTAAGACAGGCAACTAATGAAAAACTGTTTTTT. Residues: CSVRQATNEKLFF.

This clonotype was found many times. J is TRBJ2-5 and V is TRBV12-3 or TRBV12-4; 10 bases fit TRBD2. The CDR3 has 17 amino acids. J lost 4 bases, V lost 2 bases, and 10 bases had no gene match. The CDR3 bases are TGTGCCAGCAGTTTATTAGCGGGGGGCCCCGTTGGAGAGACCCAGTACTTC. Residues: CASSLLAGGPVGETQYF.

This clonotype came up a few times. The rearrangement links TRBV27 to TRBJ2-7; possible D gene TRBD1, 6 bases. CDR3 length equals 15 residues. The germline V gene has CDR1 MNHEY and CDR2 SMNVEV (reference sequence). Trimming shortened V by 5 bases and J by 0 bases, and 14 bases separated the two germline ends. The CDR3 nucleotides read TGTGCCAGCAGTACCTCGGGACATCCCTCCTACGAGCAGTACTTC. It specifies CASSTSGHPSYEQYF.

At least ten counts were recorded for this clonotype. This rearrangement joins TRBV6-4 to TRBJ2-2; D is unclear. Germline V gene lookup returns CDR1 MRHNA and CDR2 SNTAGT. V was clipped by 0 bases and J by 6 bases, with 2 bases between them. This CDR3 is 12 amino acids long. The DNA for the CDR3 is TGTGCCAGCAGTGACTCTGCCGGGGAGCTGTTTTTT. It translates to CASSDSAGELFF.

The table lists this clonotype with many counts. One end of the junction does not line up with germline, which may come from a read error. The rearrangement links TRBV11-3 to TRBJ1-1, with D unresolved. The CDR3 is 14 amino acids. Germline CDR1 reads SGHNT; CDR2 reads YENEEA. As DNA, the CDR3 is TGTGCCATCAGCCTCGGGTATTCGAGCACTGAAGCTTTCTTT. This codes for CAISLGYSSTEAFF. The full variable domain, its missing parts supplied by reference TRBV11-3 and TRBJ1-1, is EAGVVQSPRYKIIEKKQPVAFWCNPISGHNTLYWYLQNLGQGPELLIRYENEEAVDDSQLPKDRFSAERLKGVDSTLKIQPAELGDSAVYLCAISLGYSSTEAFFGQGTRLTVV.

The V and J genes are TRBV6-1 and TRBJ1-6, with a weak D call TRBD1 (5 bases). Trimming removed 6 bases from V and 5 bases from J, with 20 bases in between. The CDR3 spans 17 residues. Germline loops: CDR1 MNHNS, CDR2 SASEGT. CDR3 residues: CASSRPLRGFDNSPLHF. Here the CDR3 DNA reads TGTGCCAGCAGCCGCCCCCTCCGGGGCTTCGATAATTCACCCCTCCACTTT.